This T cell receptor (beta chain) was sequenced during a study of shared clonotypes between healthy human individuals. Findings and limits, study-wide: It was the few donors that limited the genetic and exposure-history diversity represented. Larger estimated richness was generally seen in naive subsets than in memory subsets.

CD4+ cells underwent separation, giving CD45RA+ naive and CD45RA-negative memory subsets. CDR3 length equals 15 residues. Trimming cost V 3 bases and J 0 bases, with 9 bases left between them. Per germline, CDR1 MDHEN and CDR2 SYDVKM. In regard to this clone: The antigen is unknown.

Original processing notes: ImmunoSEQ sequences covered only the junction and lacked quality scores; filtering therefore differed. Assay: immunoSEQ multiplex PCR; the TCRdb copy retains only in-frame clones and omits some. The V and J calls and clone size are taken from that table; D and trimming were inferred from the DNA. The table shows hundreds of thousands of clones, with about 70% occurring only once. V is TRBV28 and J is TRBJ1-3; D possibly corresponds to TRBD1 (5 bases). The sequence was collected from a man aged 25-40 years in good health. Sequenced material: memory CD4+ T cells sorted from blood. Subset meaning: CD45RA-negative fraction. CDR3 nucleotides: TGTGCCAGCAGTTTGGGGCTTAGCTCTGGAAACACCATATATTTT. Translation gives CASSLGLSSGNTIYF.